Listed below are T cell receptor beta chains from one sample, sequenced in a study of blood T cell repertoires in COVID-19. Clones were sequenced by immunoSEQ multiplex PCR, and TCRdb holds only the in-frame ones, with some missing. The data contain over 85,000 clones, around 90% of them seen just once; the ten biggest clones take up around 5.3%. Sequencing used peripheral blood. These receptors came from a woman in her forties or fifties with COVID-19, enrolled during active disease. The CDR3 runs from the conserved cysteine through the conserved F or W. A D gene is named only where the DNA matches it firmly. Size is stated for part of the rows, as once, few or many counts, or as a class when the clone is expanded.

d_call	v_call	j_call	clone_size	cdr3_aa	cdr3_nt
-	TRBV6-5	TRBJ2-1	once	CASSTYNEQFF	TGTGCCAGCAGTACATACAATGAGCAGTTCTTC
-	TRBV6-2/TRBV6-3	TRBJ1-5	-	CASSLTVSLSNQPQHF	TGTGCCAGCAGTTTGACAGTCTCGCTTAGCAATCAGCCCCAGCATTTT
-	TRBV30	TRBJ1-1	-	CATGTFQAFF	TGCGCGACAGGCACATTTCAAGCTTTCTTT
-	TRBV4-2	TRBJ2-6	-	CASSQGEQAGANVLTF	TGTGCCAGCAGCCAAGGCGAACAGGCTGGGGCCAACGTCCTGACTTTC
-	TRBV5-5	TRBJ2-3	-	CASTTGAASSTDTQYF	TGTGCCAGCACTACTGGGGCGGCTTCTAGCACAGATACGCAGTATTTT
TRBD2	TRBV19	TRBJ2-3	-	CASKRSSGSTDTQYF	TGTGCCAGTAAAAGGTCTAGCGGGAGCACAGATACGCAGTATTTT
TRBD1	TRBV30	TRBJ2-7	-	CSLGTAQKQYF	TGTAGTCTTGGGACAGCGCAAAAGCAGTACTTC
TRBD2	TRBV10-1	TRBJ2-6	-	CASSGSGGSGANVLTF	TGCGCCAGCAGTGGTTCGGGGGGTTCTGGGGCCAACGTCCTGACTTTC
-	TRBV5-1	TRBJ2-1	-	CASSLASGRRDEQFF	TGCGCCAGCAGCTTGGCCTCAGGGAGGAGAGATGAGCAGTTCTTC
TRBD2	TRBV3-1/TRBV3-2	TRBJ2-3	-	CASSQLGLAGRTDTQYF	TGTGCCAGCAGCCAACTTGGACTAGCGGGTCGCACAGATACGCAGTATTTT
TRBD2	TRBV5-1	TRBJ2-2	-	CASSFPSVAGVTGELFF	TGCGCCAGCAGCTTCCCATCAGTCGCGGGGGTTACCGGGGAGCTGTTTTTT
-	TRBV4-1	TRBJ1-2	few	CASSQERGLGYGYTF	TGCGCCAGCAGCCAAGAACGGGGGTTGGGATATGGCTACACCTTC
TRBD2	TRBV6-5	TRBJ2-1	-	CASSTLAGGRGEQFF	TGTGCCAGCTCCACTCTAGCGGGGGGCAGGGGGGAGCAGTTCTTC
TRBD1	TRBV5-1	TRBJ2-7	few	CASSEDGTGRYEQYF	TGCGCCAGCAGCGAGGACGGGACAGGACGCTACGAGCAGTACTTC
-	TRBV4-2	TRBJ2-3	-	CASSQEDTRAADTQYF	TGTGCCAGCAGCCAAGAAGATACTAGGGCCGCAGATACGCAGTATTTT
TRBD2	TRBV7-3	TRBJ2-1	few	CASSSGGTYNEQFF	TGTGCCAGCAGCTCCGGGGGGACCTACAATGAGCAGTTCTTC
TRBD1	TRBV11-3	TRBJ1-6	once	CASSTDRVSYNSPLHF	TGTGCCAGCAGCACCGACAGGGTATCCTATAATTCACCCCTCCACTTT
-	TRBV6-5	TRBJ2-3	once	CASSSNRVKDTQYF	TGTGCCAGCAGTTCAAACAGGGTTAAAGATACGCAGTATTTT
TRBD1	TRBV5-1	TRBJ2-3	-	CASTPRTGGSTDTQYF	TGCGCCAGCACCCCCCGGACAGGGGGTAGCACAGATACGCAGTATTTT
-	TRBV14	TRBJ1-2	-	CASSQGLAYGYTF	TGTGCCAGCAGCCAAGGTCTAGCCTATGGCTACACCTTC
TRBD1	TRBV29-1	TRBJ1-5	-	CSVGGQYNQPQHF	TGCAGCGTTGGGGGACAGTACAATCAGCCCCAGCATTTT
TRBD1	TRBV6-1	TRBJ2-7	-	CASSELPQGEQYF	TGTGCCAGCAGTGAATTGCCACAGGGGGAGCAGTACTTC
-	TRBV5-4	TRBJ2-3	-	CASSLEEAELTDTQYF	TGTGCCAGCAGCTTGGAGGAGGCCGAGCTCACAGATACGCAGTATTTT
TRBD1	TRBV30	TRBJ2-5	-	CAWTLLTGTETQYF	TGTGCCTGGACTCTCTTGACAGGGACGGAGACCCAGTACTTC
-	TRBV6-5	TRBJ1-4	-	CASSYSYGGNEKLFF	TGTGCCAGCAGTTACTCGTACGGAGGGAATGAAAAACTGTTTTTT
TRBD1	TRBV19	TRBJ1-4	-	CASTNIGPPDRTDEKLFF	TGTGCCAGTACTAATATAGGCCCTCCGGACAGGACGGATGAAAAACTGTTTTTT
-	TRBV6-2/TRBV6-3	TRBJ2-5	-	CASSYSGAPETQYF	TGTGCCAGCAGTTACTCAGGGGCTCCCGAGACCCAGTACTTC
-	TRBV11-3	TRBJ2-5	-	CASSLGLASLETQYF	TGTGCCAGCAGCTTGGGCCTAGCTAGCTTGGAGACCCAGTACTTC
TRBD2	TRBV4-2	TRBJ2-2	-	CASSQDFGSGGPNTGELFF	TGTGCCAGCAGCCAAGATTTCGGTAGCGGGGGGCCGAACACCGGGGAGCTGTTTTTT
-	TRBV28	TRBJ1-5	-	CASRNQGDFSQPQHF	TGTGCCAGCAGGAACCAGGGTGATTTTAGTCAGCCCCAGCATTTT
-	TRBV4-1	TRBJ2-5	-	CASSQSGQETQYF	TGCGCCAGCAGCCAATCGGGGCAAGAGACCCAGTACTTC
-	TRBV19	TRBJ1-6	-	CASTEHHGTSNSPLHF	TGTGCCAGTACCGAACACCACGGGACAAGTAATTCACCCCTCCACTTT
TRBD1	TRBV6-4	TRBJ1-2	-	CASSESGGNNYGYTF	TGTGCCAGCAGTGAGTCAGGGGGCAACAACTATGGCTACACCTTC
-	TRBV18	TRBJ1-2	-	CASSPPGEGLYGYTF	TGTGCCAGCTCACCACCGGGGGAGGGCCTCTATGGCTACACCTTC
TRBD1	TRBV5-4	TRBJ1-6	-	CASSLVGTGRSSPLHF	TGTGCCAGCAGCTTGGTGGGGACAGGGCGTTCTTCACCCCTCCACTTT
-	TRBV5-4	TRBJ2-4	-	CASSDRGTGGAKNIQYF	TGTGCCAGCAGCGATCGCGGGACTGGGGGGGCCAAAAACATTCAGTACTTC
-	TRBV13	TRBJ2-2	once	CASSSPSGFANTGELFF	TGTGCCAGCAGCTCCCCTTCAGGGTTCGCGAACACCGGGGAGCTGTTTTTT
-	TRBV11-3	TRBJ2-5	once	CASSPPRRGWETQYF	TGTGCCAGCAGCCCCCCACGGCGGGGTTGGGAGACCCAGTACTTC
-	TRBV5-1	TRBJ2-4	once	CASSFEAAGLLAKNIQYF	TGCGCCAGCAGCTTTGAGGCGGCGGGTCTCCTAGCCAAAAACATTCAGTACTTC
-	TRBV6-5	TRBJ2-5	-	CASSYRGGGAQETQYF	TGTGCCAGCAGTTACCGGGGAGGAGGAGCCCAAGAGACCCAGTACTTC
TRBD1	TRBV5-1	TRBJ2-5	once	CASSPRQGTYQETQYF	TGCGCCAGCAGCCCTAGACAGGGGACGTACCAAGAGACCCAGTACTTC
TRBD1	TRBV28	TRBJ2-4	-	CASSPIGGTGGWNIQYF	TGTGCCAGCAGCCCTATCGGAGGGACAGGGGGCTGGAACATTCAGTACTTC
TRBD1	TRBV2	TRBJ1-2	-	CASSADRIGYTF	TGTGCCAGCAGCGCGGACAGGATTGGCTACACCTTC
TRBD1	TRBV5-1	TRBJ2-2	-	CASSWGQTNTGELFF	TGCGCCAGCAGCTGGGGACAGACGAACACCGGGGAGCTGTTTTTT
-	TRBV7-9	TRBJ1-4	-	CASSFSSTNEKLFF	TGTGCCAGCAGCTTTTCCTCAACTAATGAAAAACTGTTTTTT
TRBD1	TRBV5-1	TRBJ1-6	few	CASSLAPRAGGSDNSPLHF	TGCGCCAGCAGCTTGGCCCCCAGGGCAGGGGGCTCCGATAATTCACCCCTCCACTTT
-	TRBV27	TRBJ2-7	-	CASSLSGGYEQYF	TGTGCCAGCAGTTTATCGGGGGGCTACGAGCAGTACTTC